The sample holds a few counts of the clone carrying this T cell receptor (beta chain). TCRdb itself ran the 5' RACE reads through MiXCR, one entry per CDR3 protein. The sample has 560,000 or so distinct CDR3 sequences; about 18% are singletons. The data derive from a study of T-cell memory formation after mild COVID-19. There are 13 residues in the CDR3. The V and J ends lost 3 bases and 5 bases respectively, with 6 bases between them. The V gene's germline CDR1 is KGHDR and CDR2 SFDVKD. This receptor was obtained from an adult woman who had mild COVID-19 (a few samples of this study predate the infection). Cell type and time point are not known. The chain joins TRBV24-1 to TRBJ1-4; D not resolved. The sample comprised PBMCs or a T cell subset sorted from them (not recorded which). The CDR3 spells CATSDKLNEKLFF. CDR3 in DNA: TGTGCCACCAGTGATAAACTAAATGAAAAACTGTTTTTT.